This is a list of T cell receptor beta chains from one sample in a study of T-cell memory formation after mild COVID-19. In TCRdb, the 5' RACE reads were re-called with MiXCR into one record per CDR3 protein. The sample contains around 300,000 distinct CDR3 sequences, 8% to 9% of which appear only once. The sample comprised PBMCs or a T cell subset sorted from them (not recorded which). These receptors all come from a man aged 18 to 30 who had mild COVID-19 (a few samples of this study predate the infection). Cell type and time point are not known. Both conserved end residues are part of each CDR3. Fields, in order: V gene, CDR3 protein.

V gene: TRBV29-1
CDR3 protein: CSVEGYRGQTVINEQFF

V gene: TRBV6-4
CDR3 protein: CASSEKGGGGELFF

V gene: TRBV7-6
CDR3 protein: CASSAQHLGPTYNEQFF

V gene: TRBV24-1
CDR3 protein: CATSDRTGMYNEQFF

V gene: TRBV6-1
CDR3 protein: CASSDLYF

V gene: TRBV4-3
CDR3 protein: CASSQGFSNQPQHF

V gene: TRBV6-2/TRBV6-3
CDR3 protein: CASKRFSGQGETQYF

V gene: TRBV15
CDR3 protein: CATSRDLVAVYEQYF

V gene: TRBV7-2
CDR3 protein: CASSLADRGPLHF

V gene: TRBV28
CDR3 protein: CASSSPGTGNYGYTF

V gene: TRBV12-3/TRBV12-4
CDR3 protein: CASSRAGLWGNEQFF

V gene: TRBV20-1
CDR3 protein: CSARVGTHYNEQFF

V gene: TRBV27
CDR3 protein: CASSPFRAAYEQYF

V gene: TRBV5-1
CDR3 protein: CASSLKVSLGNTEAFF

V gene: TRBV23-1
CDR3 protein: CASSLPSGTVEETQYF

V gene: TRBV12-3/TRBV12-4
CDR3 protein: CASSHSRVNYGYTF

V gene: TRBV5-1
CDR3 protein: CASSLGPGSYNEQFF

V gene: TRBV7-3
CDR3 protein: CASSPGLWGTDTQYF

V gene: TRBV10-3
CDR3 protein: CAISGGGELFF

V gene: TRBV5-1
CDR3 protein: CASTNPKETQYF

V gene: TRBV6-6
CDR3 protein: CASSYTEPSGNTIYF

V gene: TRBV5-6
CDR3 protein: CASSLGVDNEQFF